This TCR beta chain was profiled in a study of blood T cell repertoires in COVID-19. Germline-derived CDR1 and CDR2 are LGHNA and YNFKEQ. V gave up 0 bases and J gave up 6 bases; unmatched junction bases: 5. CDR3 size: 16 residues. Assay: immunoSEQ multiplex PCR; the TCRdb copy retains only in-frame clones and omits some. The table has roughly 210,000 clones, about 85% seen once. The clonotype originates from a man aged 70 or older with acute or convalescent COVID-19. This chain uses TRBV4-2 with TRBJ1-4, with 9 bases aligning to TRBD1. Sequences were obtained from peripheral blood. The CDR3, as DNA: TGTGCCAGCAGCCAAGATATGGGACAGGGTTATGAAAAACTGTTTTTT. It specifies CASSQDMGQGYEKLFF.